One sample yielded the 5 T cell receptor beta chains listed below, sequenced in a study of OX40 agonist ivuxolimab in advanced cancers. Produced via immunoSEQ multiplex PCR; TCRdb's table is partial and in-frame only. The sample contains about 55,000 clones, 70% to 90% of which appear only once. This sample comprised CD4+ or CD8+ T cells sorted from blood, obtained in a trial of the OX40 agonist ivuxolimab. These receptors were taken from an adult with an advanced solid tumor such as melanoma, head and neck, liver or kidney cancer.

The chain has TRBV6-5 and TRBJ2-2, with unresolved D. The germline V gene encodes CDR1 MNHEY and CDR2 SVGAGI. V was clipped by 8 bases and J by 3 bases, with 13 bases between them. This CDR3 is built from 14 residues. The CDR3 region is CASGAGPHTGELFF. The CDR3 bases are TGTGCCAGCGGAGCCGGGCCGCACACCGGGGAGCTGTTTTTT.

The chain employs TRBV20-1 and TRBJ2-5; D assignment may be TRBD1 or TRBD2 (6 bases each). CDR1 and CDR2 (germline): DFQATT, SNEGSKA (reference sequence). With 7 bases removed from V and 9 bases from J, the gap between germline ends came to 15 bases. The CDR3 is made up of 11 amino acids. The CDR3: CSGGAGLAQYF. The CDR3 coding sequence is TGCAGTGGGGGGGCGGGCTTGGCCCAGTACTTC.

This chain's CDR3 is CASSFGGRTAGNTIYF. In DNA, the CDR3 is TGCGCCAGCAGCTTTGGAGGGCGGACTGCCGGAAACACCATATATTTT. The V call is TRBV5-1, the J call TRBJ1-3, with unresolved D. The germline V gene has CDR1 SGHRS and CDR2 YFSETQ. CDR3 length: 16 residues. Trimming took 2 bases from V and 4 from J, leaving 16 bases between them.

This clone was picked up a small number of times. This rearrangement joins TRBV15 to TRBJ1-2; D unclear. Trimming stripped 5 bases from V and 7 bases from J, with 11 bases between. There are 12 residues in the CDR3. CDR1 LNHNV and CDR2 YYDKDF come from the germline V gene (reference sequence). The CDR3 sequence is CATSVEGGGYTF. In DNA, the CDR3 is TGTGCCACCAGCGTGGAGGGAGGTGGCTACACCTTC.

In DNA form, the CDR3 reads TGTGCCAGCAGCTTCCTCGGGACAGGCGTTTACGAGCAGTACTTC. Its translation is CASSFLGTGVYEQYF. This chain links TRBV5-5 with TRBJ2-7; 8 positions match TRBD1. The CDR3 sequence is 15 residues long. Germline V gene data show CDR1 as SGHKS and CDR2 as YYEKEE (reference sequence). V lost 2 bases to trimming and J lost 4 bases; unmatched junction nucleotides: 8. The entire variable domain, with the rest obtained from reference TRBV5-5 and TRBJ2-7, is as follows: DAGVTQSPTHLIKTRGQQVTLRCSPISGHKSVSWYQQVLGQGPQFIFQYYEKEERGRGNFPDRFSARQFPNYSSELNVNALLLGDSALYLCASSFLGTGVYEQYFGPGTRLTVT.